This is a list of T cell receptor beta chains from one sample in a study of OX40 agonist ivuxolimab in advanced cancers. Method: immunoSEQ multiplex PCR; TCRdb's copy keeps in-frame clones and lacks some. The repertoire holds 30,000 or so clones, with 79% as singletons. Sequencing used CD4+ or CD8+ T cells sorted from blood, obtained in a trial of the OX40 agonist ivuxolimab. These receptors all stem from an adult with an advanced solid tumor such as melanoma, head and neck, liver or kidney cancer. Each CDR3 is given with its conserved first and last residue. Fields, in order: V gene, J gene, D gene, clone size, CDR3 protein, CDR3 DNA. The D gene is left open where the match is weak. Clone size is stated in some rows and not others, as once, few, many or a class when expanded.

>TRBV30|TRBJ1-1|NA|NA
CAWWAGSNTEAFF
TGTGCCTGGTGGGCGGGCAGCAACACTGAAGCTTTCTTT
>TRBV25-1|TRBJ2-7|NA|NA
CASSEYGVYEQYF
TGTGCCAGCAGTGAATACGGCGTCTACGAGCAGTACTTC
>TRBV5-1|TRBJ2-3|TRBD2|once
CASTREGLAALNLGTDTQYF
TGCGCCAGCACCCGAGAAGGACTAGCGGCTTTAAACCTTGGCACAGATACGCAGTATTTT
>TRBV2|TRBJ2-5|NA|NA
CASSEGDFKQETQYF
TGTGCCAGCAGTGAAGGGGACTTCAAACAAGAGACCCAGTACTTC
>TRBV9|TRBJ2-1|NA|NA
CASSVSRGAYNEQFF
TGTGCCAGCAGCGTAAGCCGGGGGGCATACAATGAGCAGTTCTTC
>TRBV19|TRBJ2-5|NA|NA
CASSLQGLGLQETQYF
TGTGCCAGTAGTCTACAGGGTCTGGGTTTACAAGAGACCCAGTACTTC
>TRBV7-2|TRBJ1-1|NA|NA
CASSLRAGRMNTEAFF
TGTGCCAGCAGCTTAAGGGCGGGTCGGATGAACACTGAAGCTTTCTTT
>TRBV14|TRBJ2-1|TRBD1|NA
CASSQEQGVFYNEQFF
TGTGCCAGCAGCCAAGAGCAGGGGGTCTTTTACAATGAGCAGTTCTTC
>TRBV5-4|TRBJ2-2|NA|NA
CASSNDRLRTGELFF
TGTGCCAGCAGCAATGACAGGCTTCGGACCGGGGAGCTGTTTTTT
>TRBV5-1|TRBJ1-1|TRBD1|NA
CASSLRGLGTEAFF
TGCGCCAGCAGCTTAAGGGGGCTGGGCACTGAAGCTTTCTTT
>TRBV5-8|TRBJ2-7|NA|NA
CARSLACGSTHEQYF
TGTGCCAGAAGCTTGGCTTGCGGCTCCACGCACGAGCAGTACTTC
>TRBV27|TRBJ2-5|NA|NA
CASSFISGVGGLKTQYF
TGTGCCAGCAGTTTCATTTCAGGTGTGGGGGGCTTGAAGACCCAGTACTTC
>TRBV4-1|TRBJ1-4|NA|NA
CASSRKVGELFF
TGCGCCAGCAGCCGGAAGGTTGGGGAACTGTTTTTT
>TRBV18|TRBJ2-3|TRBD2|NA
CASSRGGESTDTQYF
TGTGCCAGCTCACGCGGGGGGGAAAGCACAGATACGCAGTATTTT
>TRBV30|TRBJ2-1|NA|few
CAWSTSSYNEQFF
TGTGCCTGGAGTACGAGCTCCTACAATGAGCAGTTCTTC
>TRBV16|TRBJ2-7|TRBD1|NA
CASSQSRQGDEQYF
TGTGCCAGCAGCCAATCTAGACAGGGTGACGAGCAGTACTTC
>TRBV4-2|TRBJ1-1|NA|NA
CASSLVERRTEAFF
TGTGCCAGCAGCTTGGTGGAGAGGCGGACTGAAGCTTTCTTT
>TRBV7-7|TRBJ1-3|TRBD1|NA
CASSSMTGAGNTIYF
TGTGCCAGCAGCTCAATGACAGGGGCCGGAAACACCATATATTTT
>TRBV11-2|TRBJ2-2|NA|NA
CASSLLNTGELFF
TGTGCCAGCAGCCTGTTGAACACCGGGGAGCTGTTTTTT
>TRBV28|TRBJ1-2|NA|few
CASGPYGYTF
TGTGCCAGCGGTCCTTATGGCTACACCTTC
>TRBV2|TRBJ1-2|TRBD1|few
CASSRPGQGARGYTF
TGTGCCAGCAGTCGACCGGGACAGGGGGCTCGGGGATACACCTTC
>TRBV5-4|TRBJ2-7|NA|NA
CASSRQGGSYEQYF
TGTGCCAGCAGCCGACAGGGAGGTTCATACGAGCAGTACTTC
>TRBV25-1|TRBJ2-3|NA|NA
CASSGENTDTQYF
TGTGCCAGCTCAGGGGAAAACACAGATACGCAGTATTTT
>TRBV7-9|TRBJ2-7|NA|NA
CASSYGDEQYF
TGTGCCAGCAGCTACGGAGACGAGCAGTATTTC
>TRBV29-1|TRBJ1-2|NA|once
CSVAHPANYGYTF
TGCAGCGTCGCCCATCCAGCTAACTATGGCTACACCTTC
>TRBV30|TRBJ1-1|TRBD1|few
CAWSVGQAYTEAFF
TGTGCCTGGAGTGTTGGACAGGCGTACACTGAAGCTTTCTTT
>TRBV4-1|TRBJ2-5|NA|NA
CASSQTPRETQYF
TGCGCCAGCAGCCAAACCCCACGAGAGACCCAGTACTTC
>TRBV10-1|TRBJ1-2|NA|NA
CASSESRVGGSYGYTF
TGCGCCAGCAGTGAGTCCAGGGTTGGAGGTAGCTATGGCTACACCTTC
>TRBV2|TRBJ1-1|TRBD1|NA
CASNRKGAAEAFF
TGTGCCAGCAATAGGAAGGGGGCAGCTGAAGCTTTCTTT
>TRBV7-2|TRBJ2-7|TRBD2|few
CASSLYASGGRQEQYF
TGTGCCAGCAGCTTATACGCTAGCGGGGGGCGGCAAGAGCAGTACTTC
>TRBV11-3|TRBJ1-1|NA|NA
CASSFSAGNTEAFF
TGTGCCAGCAGCTTCTCCGCAGGGAACACTGAAGCTTTCTTT
>TRBV19|TRBJ1-5|NA|NA
CASSMGWGLGNQPQHF
TGTGCCAGTAGCATGGGGTGGGGTTTGGGCAATCAGCCCCAGCATTTT
>TRBV7-9|TRBJ1-1|TRBD1|few
CASSPMSGTGGLNTEAFF
TGTGCCAGCAGCCCTATGTCCGGGACAGGGGGCTTGAACACTGAAGCTTTCTTT
>TRBV7-2|TRBJ1-1|NA|NA
CASSLVRDHVVPFF
TGTGCCAGCAGCTTAGTGCGGGACCATGTTGTTCCTTTCTTT
>TRBV9|TRBJ2-7|NA|NA
CASSSISQGGTYEQYF
TGTGCCAGCAGCTCCATATCCCAGGGGGGGACCTACGAGCAGTACTTC
>TRBV2|TRBJ1-2|NA|NA
CASSVAPGSNYGYTF
TGTGCCAGCAGTGTAGCCCCAGGATCTAACTATGGCTACACCTTC
>TRBV10-3|TRBJ1-3|NA|NA
CATNSGNTIYF
TGTGCCACCAACTCTGGAAACACCATATATTTT
>TRBV6-5|TRBJ2-1|TRBD1|NA
CASSYRGRNEQFF
TGTGCCAGCAGCTACAGGGGGAGGAATGAGCAGTTCTTC
>TRBV2|TRBJ2-7|NA|NA
CASSERHEQYF
TGTGCCAGCAGTGAACGCCACGAGCAGTACTTC
>TRBV30|TRBJ1-3|TRBD1|NA
CAWVLTGGRNTIYF
TGTGCCTGGGTACTCACAGGGGGCCGAAACACCATATATTTT
>TRBV6-6|TRBJ1-2|NA|NA
CASRARTVYGYTF
TGTGCCAGCAGAGCTAGGACGGTCTATGGCTACACCTTC
>TRBV10-3|TRBJ1-5|NA|once
CAISAGSGDSNQPQHF
TGTGCCATCAGTGCAGGATCAGGGGACAGCAATCAGCCCCAGCATTTT
>TRBV19|TRBJ1-4|NA|NA
CASSTNRAANEKLFF
TGTGCCAGTAGTACGAACAGGGCCGCTAATGAAAAACTGTTTTTT
>TRBV11-2|TRBJ1-1|NA|NA
CASSLVGGATEAFF
TGTGCCAGCAGCTTAGTTGGGGGGGCCACTGAAGCTTTCTTT
>TRBV27|TRBJ2-7|NA|NA
CASTHYEQYF
TGTGCCAGCACCCACTACGAGCAGTACTTC
>TRBV5-1|TRBJ1-3|TRBD1|few
CASSPGTANGNTIYF
TGCGCCAGCAGCCCCGGGACAGCAAATGGAAACACCATATATTTT
>TRBV23-1|TRBJ1-1|NA|NA
CASSRGRDTEAFF
TGCGCCAGCAGTCGGGGAAGGGACACTGAAGCTTTCTTT
>TRBV7-9|TRBJ2-7|NA|NA
CASSLDPPLYEQYF
TGTGCCAGCAGCTTAGATCCGCCGCTCTACGAGCAGTACTTC
>TRBV29-1|TRBJ2-1|TRBD1|NA
CSVELDRAYEQFF
TGCAGCGTTGAGTTGGACAGGGCCTATGAGCAGTTCTTC
>TRBV5-1|TRBJ1-2|NA|NA
CASSLVSSGHGYTF
TGCGCCAGCAGCTTGGTCTCGTCAGGCCATGGCTACACCTTC
>TRBV9|TRBJ1-2|NA|NA
CASSVDEHGYTF
TGTGCCAGCAGCGTAGACGAACATGGCTACACCTTC
>TRBV6-5|TRBJ2-7|TRBD2|NA
CASSYSMGGRSEQYF
TGTGCCAGCAGTTACTCTATGGGAGGGAGGTCGGAGCAGTACTTC
>TRBV7-9|TRBJ2-7|NA|medium-sized
CASSRTASYEQYF
TGTGCCAGCAGCCGGACAGCATCCTACGAGCAGTACTTC
>TRBV21-1|TRBJ2-2|NA|NA
CASSKDASIHTGELFF
TGTGCCAGCAGCAAAGACGCTAGTATTCACACCGGGGAGCTGTTTTTT
>TRBV10-3|TRBJ2-7|NA|NA
CAISEDNSYEQYF
TGTGCCATCAGTGAGGACAACTCCTACGAGCAGTACTTC
>TRBV5-1|TRBJ2-1|NA|once
CASSFLGQEGNEQFF
TGCGCCAGCAGCTTTTTGGGGCAGGAGGGAAATGAGCAGTTCTTC
>TRBV5-4|TRBJ1-2|NA|NA
CASSLVGVNYGYTF
TGTGCCAGCAGCTTGGTCGGGGTTAACTATGGCTACACCTTC
>TRBV4-1|TRBJ1-2|TRBD1|NA
CASSLYSQGANGYTF
TGCGCCAGCAGCCTTTACTCACAGGGGGCTAATGGCTACACCTTC
>TRBV30|TRBJ2-5|TRBD2|NA
CAWSDEVLAGAKETQYF
TGTGCCTGGAGTGACGAGGTACTAGCGGGGGCCAAAGAGACCCAGTACTTC
>TRBV9|TRBJ2-2|NA|few
CASSDNRGGTNTGELFF
TGTGCCAGCAGCGATAACAGGGGAGGGACGAACACCGGGGAGCTGTTTTTT